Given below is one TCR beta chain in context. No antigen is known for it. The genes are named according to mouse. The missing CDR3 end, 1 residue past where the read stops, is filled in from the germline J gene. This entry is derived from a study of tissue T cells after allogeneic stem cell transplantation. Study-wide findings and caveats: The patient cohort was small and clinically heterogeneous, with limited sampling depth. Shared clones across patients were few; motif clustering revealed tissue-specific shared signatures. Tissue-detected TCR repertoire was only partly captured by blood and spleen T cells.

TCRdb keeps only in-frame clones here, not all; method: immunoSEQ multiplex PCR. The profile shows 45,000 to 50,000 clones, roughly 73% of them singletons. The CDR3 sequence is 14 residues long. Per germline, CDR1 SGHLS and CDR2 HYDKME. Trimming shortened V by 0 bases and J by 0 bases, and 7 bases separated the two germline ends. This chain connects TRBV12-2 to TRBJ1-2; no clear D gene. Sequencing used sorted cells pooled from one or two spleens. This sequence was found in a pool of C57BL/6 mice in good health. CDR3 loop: CASSLDAANSDYTF. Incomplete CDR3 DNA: TGTGCCAGCTCTCTCGACGCAGCAAACTCCGACTACACC.